The rows below give T cell receptor beta chains drawn from one sample of a study of blood T cells in healthy people across ages. One entry per CDR3 protein results from TCRdb running MiXCR on the 5' RACE reads. Here the sample spans hundreds of thousands of distinct CDR3 sequences, roughly two fifths being singletons. The specimen was blood. The receptors come from a man older than 75 in good health. Each CDR3 is given with its conserved first and last residue. The D gene is left open where the match is weak. Not all rows give a size; the values are once, few, many and, for expanded clones, a class.

size: few; J: TRBJ1-2; V: TRBV12-3/TRBV12-4; D: -; DNA: TGTGCCAGCAGTGATTCGACGCTTTCTGGCTACACCTTC; CDR3: CASSDSTLSGYTF
size: -; J: TRBJ2-7; V: TRBV9; D: TRBD2; DNA: TGTGCCAGCAGCCCGGGACGAGCGGGAACCAATGAGCAGTACTTC; CDR3: CASSPGRAGTNEQYF
size: -; J: TRBJ1-1; V: TRBV6-2/TRBV6-3; D: TRBD1; DNA: TGTGCCAGCAGTTACGGGACAGCCGCTAACAAGAACACTGAAGCTTTCTTT; CDR3: CASSYGTAANKNTEAFF
size: -; J: TRBJ1-2; V: TRBV7-9; D: -; DNA: TGTGCCAGCAGCTTACCCGTGGCAGAGGATGGCTACACCTTC; CDR3: CASSLPVAEDGYTF
size: -; J: TRBJ2-1; V: TRBV10-1; D: TRBD2; DNA: TGCGCCAGCAGTGACCCTGGGACTAGCGGGAGGGGTGTGCAGTTCTTC; CDR3: CASSDPGTSGRGVQFF
size: -; J: TRBJ2-7; V: TRBV6-1; D: TRBD1; DNA: TGTGCCAGCAGTGAATTTGACAGGGGATGCGAGCAGTACTTC; CDR3: CASSEFDRGCEQYF
size: few; J: TRBJ2-5; V: TRBV3-1; D: TRBD1; DNA: TGTGCCAGCAGCCAAGGTGTCAGGGGGCACCAAGAGACCCAGTACTTC; CDR3: CASSQGVRGHQETQYF
size: -; J: TRBJ2-3; V: TRBV4-3; D: TRBD2; DNA: TGCGCCAGCAGCCAAAAGAGAACTAGCGAGAGCACAGATACGCAGTATTTT; CDR3: CASSQKRTSESTDTQYF
size: -; J: TRBJ2-3; V: TRBV28; D: TRBD2; DNA: TGTGCCAGCAGTGCACCGACTAGCGGCAACACAGATACGCAGTATTTT; CDR3: CASSAPTSGNTDTQYF
size: few; J: TRBJ1-2; V: TRBV29-1; D: -; DNA: TGCAGCGTTGAAGGCAGGGTAGACTATGGCTACACCTTC; CDR3: CSVEGRVDYGYTF
size: once; J: TRBJ1-6; V: TRBV12-3/TRBV12-4; D: TRBD1; DNA: TGTGCCAGCAGTACGGGGACAGCTCTCTATAATTCACCCCCCCACTTT; CDR3: CASSTGTALYNSPPHF
size: many; J: TRBJ2-2; V: TRBV7-2; D: -; DNA: TGTGCCAGCAGGACGGACAGGAACACCGGGGAGCTGTTTTTT; CDR3: CASRTDRNTGELFF
size: few; J: TRBJ2-7; V: TRBV9; D: -; DNA: TGTGCCAGCAGTCCCCGGGCGGGGGACATATCCTACGAGCAGTACTTC; CDR3: CASSPRAGDISYEQYF
size: -; J: TRBJ1-2; V: TRBV14; D: -; DNA: TGTGCCAGCAGCCCGTCGGGACCTAAAGGAGGCTACACCTTC; CDR3: CASSPSGPKGGYTF
size: -; J: TRBJ2-1; V: TRBV4-3; D: -; DNA: TGCGCCAGCAGCCCATCAGGGAGGAATGAGCAGTTCTTT; CDR3: CASSPSGRNEQFF
size: -; J: TRBJ2-7; V: TRBV25-1; D: TRBD2; DNA: TGTGCCAGCAGGGATACCGTGGGGACTAGCGGGAGTCTCGAGCAGTACTTC; CDR3: CASRDTVGTSGSLEQYF
size: few; J: TRBJ2-2; V: TRBV5-1; D: TRBD1; DNA: TGCGCCAGCGGGTCCGGGACAGCATTCACCGGGGAGCTGTTTTTT; CDR3: CASGSGTAFTGELFF
size: -; J: TRBJ2-7; V: TRBV6-2/TRBV6-3; D: -; DNA: TGTGCCAGCAGTTACGCGAGGCTTGCATCCGAGCAGTACTTC; CDR3: CASSYARLASEQYF
size: many; J: TRBJ2-3; V: TRBV7-9; D: TRBD1; DNA: TGTGCCAGCAGCGGGCACAGGGGGCGCACAGATACGCAGTATTTT; CDR3: CASSGHRGRTDTQYF
size: many; J: TRBJ2-5; V: TRBV27; D: -; DNA: TGTGCCAGCAGTTCCCGCCAAGAGACCCAGTACTTC; CDR3: CASSSRQETQYF
size: -; J: TRBJ2-6; V: TRBV5-4; D: TRBD1; DNA: TGTGCCAGCAGCAACCCGGGACAGGGATATTCTGGGGCCAACGTCCTGACTTTC; CDR3: CASSNPGQGYSGANVLTF
size: few; J: TRBJ2-3; V: TRBV12-3/TRBV12-4; D: TRBD2; DNA: TGTGCCAGCAGTTTAGCTCGTACTAGCGGGGGTGAATCAGATACGCAGTATTTT; CDR3: CASSLARTSGGESDTQYF
size: few; J: TRBJ1-4; V: TRBV30; D: -; DNA: TGTGCCTGGTGTGGAGCAACTAATGAAAAACTGTTTTTT; CDR3: CAWCGATNEKLFF
size: -; J: TRBJ2-5; V: TRBV27; D: -; DNA: TGTGCCAGCGCTGCACGACCACGGGACCCGAGGTTGACCCAGTACTTC; CDR3: CASAARPRDPRLTQYF
size: -; J: TRBJ2-3; V: TRBV7-2; D: -; DNA: TGTGCCAGCAGCTTGAGAGTTAGCACAGATACGCAGTATTTT; CDR3: CASSLRVSTDTQYF
size: few; J: TRBJ2-3; V: TRBV5-1; D: TRBD2; DNA: TGCGCCAGCGGACTAGCGGGAGGCCGGGATACGCAGTATTTT; CDR3: CASGLAGGRDTQYF
size: many; J: TRBJ1-2; V: TRBV24-1; D: -; DNA: TGTGCCACCAGTGACGAGAACTCCGGGACTGGCTACACCTTC; CDR3: CATSDENSGTGYTF
size: -; J: TRBJ2-7; V: TRBV20-1; D: -; DNA: TGCAGTGCTAGAGATCTCGGGGGCCTCTCCTACGAGCGGTACTTC; CDR3: CSARDLGGLSYERYF
size: -; J: TRBJ2-3; V: TRBV27; D: -; DNA: TGTGCTGCCGCCACCGGGACTTTTCACACAGATACGCAGTATTTT; CDR3: CAAATGTFHTDTQYF
size: few; J: TRBJ2-3; V: TRBV7-2; D: TRBD2; DNA: TGTGCCAGCAGTCCCCCCGGGCTAGCGGGGGGCACAGATACGCAGTATTTT; CDR3: CASSPPGLAGGTDTQYF
size: -; J: TRBJ2-1; V: TRBV6-6; D: TRBD2; DNA: TGTGCCAGCAGCCGACTAGCGGAGAACTACAATGAGCAGTTCTTC; CDR3: CASSRLAENYNEQFF
size: once; J: TRBJ2-6; V: TRBV7-6; D: TRBD1; DNA: TGTGCCAGCAGCTTCGGACAGGGGAGGTCTGGGGCCAACGTCCTGACTTTC; CDR3: CASSFGQGRSGANVLTF
size: -; J: TRBJ1-4; V: TRBV18; D: -; DNA: TGTGCCAGCTCACCAGGGACCGTGGAAAAACTGTTTTTT; CDR3: CASSPGTVEKLFF
size: -; J: TRBJ2-5; V: TRBV24-1; D: -; DNA: TGTGCCACCAGGGAGCGGTTCAGAGAGACCCAGTACTTC; CDR3: CATRERFRETQYF
size: -; J: TRBJ1-2; V: TRBV12-3/TRBV12-4; D: -; DNA: TGTGCCAGCAGTTTTTCTCAGAACTATGGCTACACCTTC; CDR3: CASSFSQNYGYTF
size: -; J: TRBJ2-5; V: TRBV7-2; D: -; DNA: TGTGCCAGCAGCCTCTGGACAGCAGAGACCCAGTACTTC; CDR3: CASSLWTAETQYF
size: -; J: TRBJ2-7; V: TRBV4-3; D: -; DNA: TGCGCCAGCGGCCAAGATAGGCTTGGAGGGCAGTACTTC; CDR3: CASGQDRLGGQYF
size: -; J: TRBJ2-3; V: TRBV7-9; D: -; DNA: TGTGCCAGCAGCCCGACCTTGGCAGATACGCAGTATTTT; CDR3: CASSPTLADTQYF
size: -; J: TRBJ1-1; V: TRBV27; D: -; DNA: TGTGCTGCAGCACCCAGAAAAATGAACACTGAAGCTTTCTTT; CDR3: CAAAPRKMNTEAFF
size: few; J: TRBJ2-7; V: TRBV12-5; D: -; DNA: TGTGCTAGTGCCCTGGACAGATACGAGCAGTACTTC; CDR3: CASALDRYEQYF